The 6 T cell receptor beta chains below all came from one sample that was sequenced in a study of preoperative IRX-2 immunotherapy in early breast cancer. The data were produced by immunoSEQ multiplex PCR, yet TCRdb's version contains in-frame clones alone and is incomplete. This table has fewer than 30,000 clones, 90% appearing once. Sample treatment: preoperative locoregional IRX-2 cytokine immunotherapy. The sample was taken from a patient treated with IRX-2 immunotherapy. The source of these receptors is a human donor with breast cancer.

This clone occurred a few times. V usage is TRBV2 and J usage is TRBJ2-2; a possible D gene is TRBD2 (5 bases). The CDR3 length is 14 residues. V lost 9 bases and J lost 6, with 17 bases in between. Germline V gives CDR1 SNHLY, CDR2 FYNNEI. This CDR3 is CAREDAGRSGELFF. The DNA for the CDR3 is TGTGCCAGGGAGGACGCTGGCCGTTCCGGGGAGCTGTTTTTT.

In this sample, this clone turned up once. The rearrangement uses TRBV19 and TRBJ2-2, with D uncertain. This CDR3 has 14 residues. The germline V gene encodes CDR1 LNHDA and CDR2 SQIVND (reference sequence). Trimming left V 1 base short and J 4 bases short, with 7 bases between. DNA for the CDR3: TGTGCCAGTAGTATAGCGGAGTTCACCGGGGAGCTGTTTTTT. Its translation is CASSIAEFTGELFF.

This clone came up once. V usage is TRBV5-1 and J usage is TRBJ2-1, with 10 bases matching TRBD1. V was clipped by 0 bases and J by 1 base; unmatched bases: 4. The CDR3 consists of 17 residues. CDR1 SGHRS and CDR2 YFSETQ come from the germline V gene. The CDR3 DNA is TGCGCCAGCAGCTTGGAGACAGGGGGCAATTCCTACAATGAGCAGTTCTTC. Its translation: CASSLETGGNSYNEQFF. The whole variable domain, filled in from reference TRBV5-1 and TRBJ2-1, reads KAGVTQTPRYLIKTRGQQVTLSCSPISGHRSVSWYQQTPGQGLQFLFEYFSETQRNKGNFPGRFSGRQFSNSRSEMNVSTLELGDSALYLCASSLETGGNSYNEQFFGPGTRLTVL.

The V call is TRBV28, the J call TRBJ1-2, with 8 bases fitting TRBD1. The CDR3 consists of 14 residues. Germline V gene sequence: CDR1 MDHEN, CDR2 SYDVKM. V trimming: 3 bases; J trimming: 2 bases; junction bases outside the gene matches: 2. The CDR3 bases are TGTGCCAGCAGTTTGCGGACAGGGAACTATGGCTACACCTTC. The encoded protein is CASSLRTGNYGYTF.

The chain employs TRBV9 and TRBJ2-7, with no clear D. In germline, CDR1 is SGDLS, CDR2 YYNGEE. V was trimmed by 4 bases and J by 0 bases, leaving 11 bases between them. This CDR3 spans 14 amino acids. The CDR3 loop reads CASSPELYSYEQYF. CDR3 coding DNA: TGTGCCAGCAGCCCCGAGTTGTACTCCTACGAGCAGTACTTC.

V and J are TRBV6-6 and TRBJ1-5; D not resolved. The germline V and J ends were trimmed by 2 bases and 2 bases, with 13 bases remaining between them. The CDR3 extends over 16 amino acids. The germline gives CDR1 MNHNY, CDR2 SVGAGI (reference sequence). CDR3 DNA: TGTGCCAGCAGTTACCTCGTGGGCCGTGGCAATCAGCCCCAGCATTTT. Residues: CASSYLVGRGNQPQHF.